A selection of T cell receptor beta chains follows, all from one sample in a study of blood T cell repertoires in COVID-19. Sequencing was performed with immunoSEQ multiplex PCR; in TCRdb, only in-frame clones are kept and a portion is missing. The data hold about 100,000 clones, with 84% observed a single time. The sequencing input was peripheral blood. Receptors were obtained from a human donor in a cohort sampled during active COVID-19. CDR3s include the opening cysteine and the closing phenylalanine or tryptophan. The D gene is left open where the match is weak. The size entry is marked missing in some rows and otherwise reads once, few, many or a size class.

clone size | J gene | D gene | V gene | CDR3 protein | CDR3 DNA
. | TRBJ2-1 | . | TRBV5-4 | CASRRGGGTSYNEQFF | TGTGCCAGCAGGAGGGGTGGGGGGACCTCCTACAATGAGCAGTTCTTC
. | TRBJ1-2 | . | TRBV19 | CASSWAGGQNGYTF | TGTGCCAGTAGTTGGGCAGGTGGTCAGAATGGCTACACCTTC
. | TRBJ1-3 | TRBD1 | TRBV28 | CASRPGQISGNTIYF | TGTGCCAGCAGACCGGGACAGATCTCTGGAAACACCATATATTTT
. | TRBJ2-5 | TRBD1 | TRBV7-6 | CASSLGIAGGVETQYF | TGTGCCAGCAGCTTAGGAATAGCAGGGGGCGTTGAGACCCAGTACTTC
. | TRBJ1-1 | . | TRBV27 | CASSPYGNEAFF | TGTGCCAGCAGTCCCTACGGGAACGAAGCTTTCTTT
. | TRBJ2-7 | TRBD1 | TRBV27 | CASSLKGGYVYEQYF | TGTGCCAGCAGTTTAAAAGGGGGCTATGTTTACGAGCAGTACTTC
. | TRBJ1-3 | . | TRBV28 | CASSSTTWAGGNTIYF | TGTGCCAGCAGTTCGACGACGTGGGCAGGTGGAAACACCATATATTTT
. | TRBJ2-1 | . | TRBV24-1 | CATSDLGGSFGYNEQFF | TGTGCCACCAGTGATTTAGGGGGTAGTTTCGGATACAATGAGCAGTTCTTC
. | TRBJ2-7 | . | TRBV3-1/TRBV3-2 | CASSQGAGPEQYF | TGTGCCAGCAGCCAAGGGGCGGGCCCCGAGCAGTACTTC
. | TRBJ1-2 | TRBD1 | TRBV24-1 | CATRGTVDGYTF | TGTGCCACCAGAGGGACAGTCGATGGCTACACCTTC
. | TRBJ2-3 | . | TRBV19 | CASRPGTLPGHTQYF | TGTGCCAGTCGCCCCGGGACACTTCCCGGCCATACGCAGTATTTT
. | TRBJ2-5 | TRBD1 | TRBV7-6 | CASRQPGQKETQYF | TGTGCCAGCAGACAACCGGGACAGAAAGAGACCCAGTACTTC
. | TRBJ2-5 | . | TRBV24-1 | CATSDLQGKGVETQYF | TGTGCCACCAGTGATTTGCAGGGTAAGGGGGTAGAGACCCAGTACTTC
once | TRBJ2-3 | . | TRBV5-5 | CASSLARGTDTQYF | TGTGCCAGCAGCTTGGCTAGAGGCACAGATACGCAGTATTTT
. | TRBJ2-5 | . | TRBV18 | CASSPSSQRETQYF | TGTGCCAGCTCACCCTCGTCTCAGCGGGAGACCCAGTACTTC
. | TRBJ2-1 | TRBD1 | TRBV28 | CASSLGGATGLLNEQFF | TGTGCCAGCAGTTTAGGTGGTGCGACAGGGCTTTTAAATGAGCAGTTCTTC
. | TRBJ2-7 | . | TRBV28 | CASSLSAGPYEQYF | TGTGCCAGCAGTTTATCGGCGGGTCCCTACGAGCAGTACTTC
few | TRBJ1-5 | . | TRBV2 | CASGAWGNQPQHF | TGTGCCAGCGGGGCATGGGGCAATCAGCCCCAGCATTTT
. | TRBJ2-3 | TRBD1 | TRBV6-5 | CASSRQGMKTDTQYF | TGTGCCAGCAGTCGACAGGGGATGAAAACAGATACGCAGTATTTT
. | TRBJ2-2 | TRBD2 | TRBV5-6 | CASSLSGRNTGELFF | TGTGCCAGCAGCTTAAGCGGGAGAAACACCGGGGAGCTGTTTTTT
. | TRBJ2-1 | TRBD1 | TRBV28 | CASTRTGSSYNEQFF | TGTGCCAGCACAAGGACAGGAAGCTCCTACAATGAGCAGTTCTTC
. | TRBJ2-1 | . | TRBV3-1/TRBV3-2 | CASSQGARGQFF | TGTGCCAGCAGCCAAGGGGCCAGGGGGCAGTTCTTC
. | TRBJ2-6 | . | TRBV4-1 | CASSQVRGPSSGANVLTF | TGCGCCAGCAGCCAGGTCAGGGGCCCGAGCTCTGGGGCCAACGTCCTGACTTTC
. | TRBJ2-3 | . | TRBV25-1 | CASSESTPGWGDTQYF | TGTGCCAGCAGTGAGTCTACACCGGGGTGGGGAGATACGCAGTATTTT
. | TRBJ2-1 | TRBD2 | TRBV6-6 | CASSPGTSVYNEQFF | TGTGCCAGCAGCCCCGGGACTAGCGTCTACAATGAGCAGTTCTTC
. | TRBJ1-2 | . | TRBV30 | CAWSRGRLGYTF | TGTGCCTGGAGTAGGGGCCGATTGGGCTACACCTTC
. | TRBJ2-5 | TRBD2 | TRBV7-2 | CASSFGGTNQETQYF | TGTGCCAGCAGCTTCGGTGGGACTAACCAAGAGACCCAGTACTTC
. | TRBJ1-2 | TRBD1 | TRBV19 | CASSINRGADYGYTF | TGTGCCAGTAGTATAAACAGGGGGGCGGACTATGGCTACACCTTC
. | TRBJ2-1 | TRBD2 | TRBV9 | CASSVGGSGSEGEQFF | TGTGCCAGCAGCGTAGGAGGTAGCGGGAGTGAGGGAGAGCAGTTCTTC
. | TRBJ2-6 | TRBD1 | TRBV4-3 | CASSQEQGSGANVLTF | TGCGCCAGCAGCCAGGAACAGGGGTCTGGGGCCAACGTCCTGACTTTC
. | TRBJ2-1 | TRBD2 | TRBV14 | CASSALTSGDYNEQFF | TGTGCCAGCAGCGCCTTGACTAGCGGGGATTACAATGAGCAGTTCTTC
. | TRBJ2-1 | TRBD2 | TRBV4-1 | CASSQDPTTSGTVEQFF | TGCGCCAGCAGCCAAGACCCGACGACTAGCGGGACGGTTGAGCAGTTCTTC
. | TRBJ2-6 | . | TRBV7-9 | CASSFFGTGANVLTF | TGTGCCAGCAGCTTTTTCGGTACTGGGGCCAACGTCCTGACTTTC
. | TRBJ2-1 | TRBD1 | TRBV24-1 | CATSDPGQGAYNEQFF | TGTGCCACCAGTGATCCGGGACAGGGCGCGTACAATGAGCAGTTCTTC
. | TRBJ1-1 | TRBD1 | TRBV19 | CASNTPLQGMTEAFF | TGTGCCAGTAATACGCCTCTACAGGGGATGACTGAAGCTTTCTTT
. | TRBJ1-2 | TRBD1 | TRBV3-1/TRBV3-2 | CASSQVYAQGDYGYTF | TGTGCCAGCAGCCAAGTCTACGCACAGGGGGACTATGGCTACACCTTC
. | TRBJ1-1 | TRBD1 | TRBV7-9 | CASSIGTGGEAFF | TGTGCCAGCAGCATCGGGACAGGGGGTGAAGCTTTCTTT
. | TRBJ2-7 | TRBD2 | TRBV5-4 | CASSPAAGLAGYEQYF | TGTGCCAGCAGCCCGGCAGCGGGACTAGCGGGCTACGAGCAGTACTTC
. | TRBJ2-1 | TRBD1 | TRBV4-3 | CASSQDKGTVPYNEQFF | TGCGCCAGCAGCCAAGATAAGGGGACAGTACCTTACAATGAGCAGTTCTTC
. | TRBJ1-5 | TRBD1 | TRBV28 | CASSQTGGASGNQPQHF | TGTGCCAGCAGTCAGACAGGGGGCGCCTCGGGCAATCAGCCCCAGCATTTT
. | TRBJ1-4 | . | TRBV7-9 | CASSLRGLNEKLFF | TGTGCCAGCAGCTTAAGAGGGCTCAATGAAAAACTGTTTTTT
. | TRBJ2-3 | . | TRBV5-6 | CASSLPIATDTQYF | TGTGCCAGCAGCTTGCCGATAGCCACAGATACGCAGTATTTT
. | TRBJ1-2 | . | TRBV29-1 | CSVEGAHGYTF | TGCAGCGTTGAAGGGGCCCATGGCTACACCTTC
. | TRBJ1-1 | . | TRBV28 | CASSVGLPNTEAFF | TGTGCCAGCAGTGTGGGACTACCGAACACTGAAGCTTTCTTT
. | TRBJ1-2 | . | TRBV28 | CASTTTGTNYGYTF | TGTGCCAGCACTACCACAGGGACTAACTATGGCTACACCTTC
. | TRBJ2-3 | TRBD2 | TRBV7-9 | CAVPWTSGSPGTDTQYF | TGTGCCGTCCCGTGGACTAGCGGGAGTCCGGGAACAGATACGCAGTATTTT
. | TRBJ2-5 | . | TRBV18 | CASSPRQETQYF | TGTGCCAGCTCACCTCGCCAAGAGACCCAGTACTTC
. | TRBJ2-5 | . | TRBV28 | CASSFGIGETQYF | TGTGCCAGCAGTTTCGGGATCGGGGAGACCCAGTACTTC
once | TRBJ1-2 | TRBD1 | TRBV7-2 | CASSLVAGQGSGGYTF | TGTGCCAGCAGCTTAGTAGCGGGACAGGGGTCGGGTGGCTACACCTTC
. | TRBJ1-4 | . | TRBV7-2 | CASSLSQGSWEKLFF | TGTGCCAGCAGCTTAAGTCAGGGGAGCTGGGAAAAACTGTTTTTT
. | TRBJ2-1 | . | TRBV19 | CASSTRDFDNEQFF | TGTGCCAGTAGTACACGGGACTTCGACAATGAGCAGTTCTTC
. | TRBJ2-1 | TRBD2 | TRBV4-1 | CASSPKGTSGGGNEQFF | TGCGCCAGCAGCCCGAAAGGGACTAGCGGTGGGGGGAATGAGCAGTTCTTC
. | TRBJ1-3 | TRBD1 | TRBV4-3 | CASSQHRGPGNTIYF | TGCGCCAGCAGCCAACACAGGGGGCCCGGAAACACCATATATTTT
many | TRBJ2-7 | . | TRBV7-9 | CASRAGATYEQYF | TGTGCCAGCAGAGCAGGGGCTACCTACGAGCAGTACTTC
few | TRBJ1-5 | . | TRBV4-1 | CASSHLNQPQHF | TGCGCCAGCAGCCATCTCAATCAGCCCCAGCATTTT
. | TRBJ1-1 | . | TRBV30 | CAWSVLKNTEAFF | TGTGCCTGGAGTGTACTGAAGAACACTGAAGCTTTCTTT
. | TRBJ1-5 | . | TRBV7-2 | CASSLTPSRGQPQHF | TGTGCCAGCAGCTTAACGCCCTCCCGAGGACAGCCCCAGCATTTT
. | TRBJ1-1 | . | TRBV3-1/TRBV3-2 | CASSQVEGGTEAFF | TGTGCCAGCAGCCAAGTTGAAGGGGGTACTGAAGCTTTCTTT
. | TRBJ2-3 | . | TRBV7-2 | CASRPGVSTDTQYF | TGTGCCAGCAGGCCCGGGGTCAGCACAGATACGCAGTATTTT